This passage covers 24 T cell receptor beta chains from one sample sequenced in a study of radiotherapy plus CTLA-4 blockade in lung cancer. Here immunoSEQ multiplex PCR was the method, and the copy in TCRdb shows in-frame clones only, minus some. The sample holds roughly 120,000 clones, just under 80% seen once. Sequenced here: peripheral blood, sampled from a patient treated with radiotherapy plus ipilimumab. The receptors were sampled from a human donor with non-small cell lung cancer who had a partial response to radiotherapy plus ipilimumab.

This clone was seen more than once but under ten times. This chain uses TRBV5-4 with TRBJ1-1; D is unresolved. Germline V gene sequence: CDR1 SGHNT, CDR2 YYREEE (reference sequence). The length of the CDR3 is 13 residues. The germline V and J ends were trimmed by 0 bases and 1 base, with 4 bases remaining between them. The CDR3 spells CASSLGKNTEAFF. CDR3 nucleotides: TGTGCCAGCAGCTTGGGTAAGAACACTGAAGCTTTCTTT. Supplemented by reference TRBV5-4 and TRBJ1-1, the full variable domain reads ETGVTQSPTHLIKTRGQQVTLRCSSQSGHNTVSWYQQALGQGPQFIFQYYREEENGRGNFPPRFSGLQFPNYSSELNVNALELDDSALYLCASSLGKNTEAFFGQGTRLTVV.

This clone was counted only a few times. The chain has TRBV27 and TRBJ2-7; TRBD1 aligns across 7 bases. The CDR3 sequence is 13 residues long. The germline V gene has CDR1 MNHEY and CDR2 SMNVEV (reference sequence). With 5 bases clipped from V and 2 bases from J, the junction kept 3 bases outside the gene matches. CDR3 DNA sequence: TGTGCCAGCAGTCGGACAGGCCCCTACGAGCAGTACGTC. Protein sequence: CASSRTGPYEQYV.

The J gene is TRBJ1-5, the V gene TRBV6-6; 7 positions agree with TRBD1. CDR1 MNHNY and CDR2 SVGAGI come from the germline V gene (reference sequence). CDR3 size: 14 residues. The V gene end was trimmed by 6 bases and the J gene end by 3 bases; junction bases not matched to a gene: 5. In DNA form, the CDR3 reads TGTGCCAGCAGAACAGACAGGGACAATCAGCCCCAGCATTTT. It yields the protein CASRTDRDNQPQHF.

The V and J genes are TRBV11-2 and TRBJ2-3; 11 bases line up with TRBD2. Germline CDR1 is SGHAT and CDR2 is FQNNGV. Trimming removed 5 bases from V and 2 bases from J; junction bases left unmatched: 6. The length of the CDR3 is 16 residues. The CDR3 sequence: CASSPTSGTYTDTQYF. The CDR3 DNA sequence: TGTGCCAGCAGCCCGACTAGCGGGACCTACACAGATACGCAGTATTTT.

The chain combines TRBV15 with TRBJ1-2, with D perhaps TRBD1 (6 bases). The CDR3 has 15 amino acids. V was pared by 2 bases and J by 3 bases, with 13 bases between. Germline CDR1 LNHNV, CDR2 YYDKDF (reference sequence). The CDR3 nucleotides read TGTGCCACCAGCAGACTTGGGGGCGTTGACTATGGCTACACCTTC. Translation gives CATSRLGGVDYGYTF. The full variable domain, in which reference TRBV15 and TRBJ1-2 provide the parts outside the CDR3, is DAMVIQNPRYQVTQFGKPVTLSCSQTLNHNVMYWYQQKSSQAPKLLFHYYDKDFNNEADTPDNFQSRRPNTSFCFLDIRSPGLGDTAMYLCATSRLGGVDYGYTFGSGTRLTVV.

V usage is TRBV28 and J usage is TRBJ1-4, with D perhaps TRBD1 (6 bases). CDR3 size: 14 residues. Trimming took 6 bases from V and 5 from J, leaving 13 bases between them. CDR1 and CDR2 (germline): MDHEN, SYDVKM. The DNA for the CDR3 is TGTGCCAGCAGGGGGACATGGCCAAATGAAAAACTGTTTTTT. Protein product: CASRGTWPNEKLFF.

Concerning this clone itself: One end of the junction varies from germline; a read error may be responsible. The chain couples TRBV2 to TRBJ2-5, with TRBD1 identical over 10 bases. The CDR3 totals 15 residues. Germline V gives CDR1 SNHLY, CDR2 FYNNEI. CDR3 in DNA: TGTGTCAGCAGCTCAAGGACAGGGGGGTTGGAGACCCAGTACTTC. Translated, it gives CVSSSRTGGLETQYF.

This clone has only a few counts. Other DNA sequences in the same sample also yield this CDR3. The rearrangement joins TRBV6-1 to TRBJ1-2; D call uncertain. The CDR3 extends over 10 amino acids. Looked up from germline, CDR1 is MNHNS and CDR2 is SASEGT. The V gene lost 5 bases and the J gene lost 8 bases, with 6 bases spanning the gap. CDR3 coding DNA: TGTGCCAGCAGTTTCCGGGGCTACACCTTC. It specifies CASSFRGYTF.

This rearrangement joins TRBV28 to TRBJ1-5, with D possibly matching TRBD1 (6 bases). The CDR3 runs 12 residues. Germline V CDR1 and CDR2: MDHEN, SYDVKM. V was pared by 2 bases and J by 11 bases, with 10 bases between. The CDR3 loop is CASSLPAGAQHF. For the CDR3, the DNA is TGTGCCAGCAGTTTACCCGCAGGGGCCCAGCATTTT. Complete variable domain (other parts from reference TRBV28 and TRBJ1-5): DVKVTQSSRYLVKRTGEKVFLECVQDMDHENMFWYRQDPGLGLRLIYFSYDVKMKEKGDIPEGYSVSREKKERFSLILESASTNQTSMYLCASSLPAGAQHFGDGTRLSIL.

The V call is TRBV5-6, the J call TRBJ2-1, with 8 nucleotides matching TRBD2. CDR3 length: 17 amino acids. Trimming took 3 bases from V and 2 from J; bases not matched to a gene: 10. Germline CDR1 reads SGHDT; CDR2 reads YYEEEE. The CDR3 nucleotides are TGTGCCAGCAGCTCCCTTAGCGGGGAGGGGCCCTACAATGAGCAGTTCTTC. Amino acid sequence: CASSSLSGEGPYNEQFF.

This clone was detected only a few times. The chain combines TRBV7-2 with TRBJ1-1, with D unclear. The germline V gene encodes CDR1 SGHTA and CDR2 FQGNSA. Trimming cost V 2 bases and J 2 bases, with 6 bases left between them. The CDR3 is made up of 13 amino acids. The CDR3 DNA sequence: TGTGCCAGCAGCTTATCCCAAAACACTGAAGCTTTCTTT. Amino acids: CASSLSQNTEAFF.

This clone was seen once. The J gene is TRBJ2-1, the V gene TRBV4-1; 14 bases are a match to TRBD2. Germline CDR1 and CDR2: MGHRA and YSYEKL. The CDR3 contains 17 residues. V trimming: 1 base; J trimming: 8 bases; junction bases outside the gene matches: 7. The CDR3 region is CASSQGRGLAGVDEQFF. The CDR3 bases are TGCGCCAGCAGCCAAGGAAGGGGACTAGCGGGAGTGGATGAGCAGTTCTTC.

V gene TRBV7-3 combines with J gene TRBJ2-2; tentatively, D is TRBD2 (6 bases). The V end was cut by 0 bases, the J end by 6 bases, with 8 bases between. Germline V gene data show CDR1 as SGHTA and CDR2 as FQGTGA. The CDR3 loop spans 14 amino acids. This CDR3 reads CASSLTWGAGELFF. CDR3 DNA: TGTGCCAGCAGCTTAACGTGGGGGGCCGGGGAGCTGTTTTTT.

V and J are TRBV6-5 and TRBJ1-4; weak D call: TRBD1 (5 bases). V lost 5 bases to trimming and J lost 3 bases, with 13 bases between them. CDR1 and CDR2 (germline): MNHEY, SVGAGI. The CDR3 consists of 15 residues. This CDR3 is CASSPLGGSNEKLFF. The CDR3 nucleotides are TGTGCCAGCAGTCCGCTCGGGGGGTCTAATGAAAAACTGTTTTTT.

The CDR3 DNA sequence: TGTGCCAGCAGCTTAGGGAGGCAAGAGACCCAGTACTTC. Translation gives CASSLGRQETQYF. The V and J genes are TRBV11-2 and TRBJ2-5; maybe TRBD2 (5 bases). The CDR3 is 13 amino acids. With 1 base removed from V and 2 bases from J, the gap between germline ends came to 5 bases. Germline loops: CDR1 SGHAT, CDR2 FQNNGV.

The chain carries TRBV2 and TRBJ1-6; 10 positions match TRBD1. Losses at the gene ends were 7 bases for V and 0 bases for J; bases not matched to a gene: 12. This CDR3 comprises 19 residues. Per the germline V gene, CDR1 is SNHLY and CDR2 is FYNNEI. The CDR3 DNA follows: TGTGCCAGCAAATCCTCCCCGGGACAGGGGTTCTCCTATAATTCACCCCTCCACTTT. This sequence encodes CASKSSPGQGFSYNSPLHF.

This chain links TRBV7-6 with TRBJ2-2; a possible D gene is TRBD2 (5 bases). Germline loops: CDR1 SGHVS, CDR2 FNYEAQ. The CDR3 length is 17 residues. V gave up 5 bases and J gave up 4 bases, with 20 bases separating them. CDR3 protein: CASSPRLAGGSTGELFF. The CDR3 DNA reads TGTGCCAGCAGCCCCCGGTTAGCCGGCGGGTCCACCGGGGAGCTGTTTTTT.

V is TRBV2 and J is TRBJ2-2; D uncertain. V was shortened by 4 bases and J by 10 bases, with 7 bases between the two germline ends. Germline values: CDR1 SNHLY, CDR2 FYNNEI. The CDR3 sequence is 11 residues long. This CDR3 is CASSVQAELFF. The CDR3 nucleotides are TGTGCCAGCAGTGTGCAGGCGGAGCTGTTTTTT.

The rearrangement links TRBV5-1 to TRBJ1-1; TRBD1 matches at 7 bases. This CDR3 is 14 amino acids long. V lost 1 base, J lost 1 base, and 1 base stayed unmatched. From germline, CDR1 is SGHRS and CDR2 YFSETQ. CDR3 loop: CASSLRDRNTEAFF. DNA for the CDR3: TGCGCCAGCAGCTTGCGGGACAGGAACACTGAAGCTTTCTTT. Complete variable domain (other parts from reference TRBV5-1 and TRBJ1-1): KAGVTQTPRYLIKTRGQQVTLSCSPISGHRSVSWYQQTPGQGLQFLFEYFSETQRNKGNFPGRFSGRQFSNSRSEMNVSTLELGDSALYLCASSLRDRNTEAFFGQGTRLTVV.

Only a few counts were recorded for this clone. The chain employs TRBV29-1 and TRBJ2-5, with 9 bases identical to TRBD1. This CDR3 has 11 amino acids. Germline V gene sequence: CDR1 SQVTM, CDR2 ANQGSEA. The V segment lost 4 bases and the J segment 13 bases; nucleotides outside the gene matches: 7. In nucleotides, the CDR3 is TGCAGCGTTGGACAGGGGGTGTACCGGTACTTC. Its translation: CSVGQGVYRYF.

This clone was counted ten times or more. The chain is built from TRBV6-5 and TRBJ1-3; unclear D gene. The V gene's germline CDR1 is MNHEY and CDR2 SVGAGI. V gave up 8 bases and J gave up 1 base, with 12 bases separating them. The CDR3 covers 14 residues. In DNA form, the CDR3 reads TGTGCCAGCCTCCCCGGGAATTCTGGAAACACCATATATTTT. This gives the protein CASLPGNSGNTIYF.

This chain connects TRBV18 to TRBJ2-5, with a tentative D call TRBD2 (6 bases). This CDR3 contains 13 residues. V lost 3 bases and J 5 bases, leaving 10 bases between the germline ends. CDR1 and CDR2 (germline): KGHSH, LQKENI. CDR3 protein: CASSPGAGETQYF. CDR3 in DNA: TGTGCCAGCTCACCTGGCGCGGGGGAGACCCAGTACTTC.

This chain connects TRBV30 to TRBJ2-7, with 7 bases fitting TRBD2. Trimming at V came to 5 bases and at J to 4 bases, leaving 8 bases not matched to a gene. The CDR3 has 13 residues. Germline V lookup: CDR1 GTSNPN, CDR2 SVGIG (reference sequence). Here the CDR3 reads CAWGTAGAYEQYV. The CDR3 nucleotides read TGTGCCTGGGGCACTGCGGGAGCTTACGAGCAGTACGTC.

The chain combines TRBV2 with TRBJ1-1; D not resolved. Trimming took off 1 base at V and 3 bases at J, with 9 bases between the two ends. The germline V gene has CDR1 SNHLY and CDR2 FYNNEI. CDR3 length: 14 amino acids. CDR3 sequence reads: CASSEDSIHTEAFF. The DNA of the CDR3 is TGTGCCAGCAGTGAAGACAGTATTCACACTGAAGCTTTCTTT.